These T cell receptor beta chains were read from a single sample in a study of technical replicates of blood from a handful of donors. Method: immunoSEQ multiplex PCR; TCRdb's copy keeps in-frame clones and lacks some. Of tens of thousands of clones in the sample, roughly 92% were seen once. The sequenced material came from T cells isolated from PBMCs. These receptors all stem from a human donor in good health. Each CDR3 is given with its conserved first and last residue. The D gene is left open where the match is weak. Only part of the rows carry a size: once, few, many, or a class if the clone is expanded.

CDR3 length	V gene	clone size	D gene	J gene	CDR3 DNA	CDR3 protein
15	TRBV27	.	.	TRBJ1-2	TGTGCCAGCAGTATAAAACAGCCCTCTCACTATGGCTACACCTTC	CASSIKQPSHYGYTF
15	TRBV6-5	.	TRBD1	TRBJ2-1	TGTGCCAGCAGTGCAGGGGGCAGACCCCCAAATGAGCAGTTCTTC	CASSAGGRPPNEQFF
15	TRBV28	.	.	TRBJ1-2	TGTGCCAGCACACGCGCCGGGACATACAACTATGGCTACACCTTC	CASTRAGTYNYGYTF
17	TRBV10-3	.	TRBD2	TRBJ2-1	TGTGCCATCAGTGTATCCCCTCTGGCGGGAGGTTCCAATGAGCAGTTCTTC	CAISVSPLAGGSNEQFF
13	TRBV5-1	once	TRBD1	TRBJ2-7	TGCGCCAGCAGCACGGGACAGGGGTGGGAGCAGTACTTC	CASSTGQGWEQYF
15	TRBV13	.	.	TRBJ2-7	TGTGCCAGCAGCTTCGTATCGGGTAGCGTCTACGAGCAGTACTTC	CASSFVSGSVYEQYF
14	TRBV6-5	.	.	TRBJ2-4	TGTGCCAGCAGACGCCGCAGGGGTCTGAACATTCAGTACTTC	CASRRRRGLNIQYF
14	TRBV6-5	.	TRBD1	TRBJ1-1	TGTGCCAGCAGTTACGGAGGGGGACAGAATAGGGCTTTCTTT	CASSYGGGQNRAFF
16	TRBV9	.	TRBD1	TRBJ2-6	TGTGCCAGCAGCTGGGACAGGGACCCTGGGGCCAACGTCCTGACTTTC	CASSWDRDPGANVLTF
10	TRBV12-5	.	.	TRBJ1-2	TGTGCTAGTGTCAGGTATGGCTACACCTTC	CASVRYGYTF
15	TRBV19	.	TRBD1	TRBJ1-1	TGTGCCAGTAGTAGCCGGGACAGGTCCTACACTGAAGCTTTCTTT	CASSSRDRSYTEAFF
13	TRBV29-1	.	.	TRBJ2-7	TGCAGCGTTGCCCAGGGGATAAGCTACGAGCAGTACTTC	CSVAQGISYEQYF
13	TRBV4-2	.	.	TRBJ1-2	TGTGCCAGCAGCCAAGATGAGGGAAGCGGCTACACCTTC	CASSQDEGSGYTF
16	TRBV6-5	.	TRBD2	TRBJ2-7	TGTGCCAGCAGTTACTCGCTAGCGGGAGAACCCTACGAGCAGTACTTC	CASSYSLAGEPYEQYF
15	TRBV10-3	.	TRBD1	TRBJ2-3	TGTGCCACCAGACAGGGGGCTATCAACACAGATACGCAGTATTTT	CATRQGAINTDTQYF
18	TRBV11-1	.	.	TRBJ1-1	TGTGCCAGCAGCTTCCTAAGGTTACCAGGTAGGTTGAACACTGAAGCTTTCTTT	CASSFLRLPGRLNTEAFF
11	TRBV7-9	.	TRBD1	TRBJ2-7	TGTGCCAGCGACAGGGATGGAGAGCAGTACTTC	CASDRDGEQYF
13	TRBV11-3	.	TRBD1	TRBJ1-1	TGTGCCAGCAGCTTCGACAGGGGCACTGAAGCTTTCTTT	CASSFDRGTEAFF
14	TRBV6-5	.	.	TRBJ1-2	TGTGCCAGCAGTTACTCGCGATCGGGGTTTGGCTACACCTTC	CASSYSRSGFGYTF
13	TRBV9	once	.	TRBJ2-7	TGTGCCAGCAGAAACCAACCGGAGTACGAGCAGTACTTC	CASRNQPEYEQYF
16	TRBV14	once	TRBD1	TRBJ1-2	TGTGCCAGCAGCCGGATGGGACAGGGGTCTAACTATGGCTACACCTTC	CASSRMGQGSNYGYTF
15	TRBV12-5	.	.	TRBJ2-2	TGTGCTAGTGGGGGAGAAGCAGGGGACACCGGGGAGCTGTTTTTT	CASGGEAGDTGELFF
14	TRBV11-3	.	TRBD2	TRBJ2-1	TGTGCCAGCAGCGCCCTAGCGGGAAACAATGAGCAGTTCTTC	CASSALAGNNEQFF
15	TRBV5-4	.	TRBD1	TRBJ2-2	TGTGCCAGCAGGCCCCGGGACAGGGGGCCCGGGGAGCTGTTTTTT	CASRPRDRGPGELFF
14	TRBV4-2	.	TRBD1	TRBJ2-3	TGTGCCAGCAGCACCCGACAGGGGCCAGATACGCAGTATTTT	CASSTRQGPDTQYF
15	TRBV19	.	.	TRBJ2-5	TGTGCCAGTAGTAGTTCTGGCGGAAGAAAAGAGACCCAGTACTTC	CASSSSGGRKETQYF
13	TRBV28	.	.	TRBJ2-5	TGTGCCACCGTAGCGGACTCACAAGAGACCCAGTACTTC	CATVADSQETQYF
14	TRBV5-6	.	TRBD1	TRBJ1-4	TGTGCCAGCAGCGCCCTGACAGGGAGTGAAAAACTGTTTTTT	CASSALTGSEKLFF
16	TRBV4-1	.	TRBD1	TRBJ1-1	TGCGCCAGCAGCCAAGAGTGGACAGGGATAAGCGCTGAAGCTTTCTTT	CASSQEWTGISAEAFF
14	TRBV19	.	TRBD1	TRBJ1-5	TGTGCCAGTAGTTCAACAGGGGGCAATCAGCCCCAGCATTTT	CASSSTGGNQPQHF
12	TRBV7-2	few	.	TRBJ1-1	TGTGCCAGCAGTTGGGCTAACACTGAAGCTTTCTTT	CASSWANTEAFF
13	TRBV29-1	.	.	TRBJ2-2	TGCAGCGTTTTCGTCCTTGAGACCGGGGAGCTGTTTTTT	CSVFVLETGELFF
16	TRBV21-1	.	.	TRBJ2-5	TGTGCCAGCAGCGAAATAGCTAGCGGGAAAGGCGAGACCCAGTACTTC	CASSEIASGKGETQYF
12	TRBV16	.	.	TRBJ2-7	TGTGCCAGCAGCCACCGCACCAGCGAGCAGTACTTC	CASSHRTSEQYF
17	TRBV4-1	.	TRBD1	TRBJ1-1	TGCGCCAGCAGCCACCCAAAGCCAGGACAGGGGAACACTGAAGCTTTCTTT	CASSHPKPGQGNTEAFF
18	TRBV28	.	.	TRBJ1-5	TGTGCCAGCACCGTATTGGGGACCCCTGGGGGCAGCAATCAGCCCCAGCATTTT	CASTVLGTPGGSNQPQHF
14	TRBV2	.	.	TRBJ1-5	TGTGCCAGCAGGAGACTTGGGAGCAATCAGCCCCAGCATTTT	CASRRLGSNQPQHF
15	TRBV9	.	TRBD2	TRBJ2-3	TGTGCCAGCAGGAAGACTAGCGGGAGTCGAGATACGCAGTATTTT	CASRKTSGSRDTQYF
14	TRBV27	.	TRBD1	TRBJ1-2	TGTGCCAGCAACCCCAGGGGGACAGGGAAGGGCTACACCTTC	CASNPRGTGKGYTF
15	TRBV7-3	.	TRBD1	TRBJ2-3	TGTGCCAGCAGCTTTCTTGGGACAGACACAGATACGCAGTATTTT	CASSFLGTDTDTQYF
15	TRBV30	.	.	TRBJ2-1	TGTGCCTGGACCAACCGGGGGACAGATTACAATGAGCAGTTCTTC	CAWTNRGTDYNEQFF
14	TRBV27	.	TRBD1	TRBJ1-1	TGTGCCAGCAGTCTAACCTGGGACAGCACTGAAGCTTTCTTT	CASSLTWDSTEAFF
14	TRBV27	.	.	TRBJ2-6	TGTGCCAGCAGGGGGACATCGGGGGCCAACGTCCTGACTTTC	CASRGTSGANVLTF
15	TRBV7-7	once	TRBD1	TRBJ2-2	TGTGCCAGCAGCTCCGGGACAGGGAGCACCGGGGAGCTGTTTTTT	CASSSGTGSTGELFF
13	TRBV7-3	.	.	TRBJ1-1	TGTGCCAGCAGCGTAGCCATGAACACTGAAGCTTTCTTT	CASSVAMNTEAFF
16	TRBV18	.	.	TRBJ1-4	TGTGCCAGCTCACCGAGCGGATTTGCAACTAATGAAAAACTGTTTTTT	CASSPSGFATNEKLFF
14	TRBV27	.	.	TRBJ2-7	TGTGCCAGCAGTTTAGGAGGTTCGGTATACGAGCAGTACTTC	CASSLGGSVYEQYF
15	TRBV6-1	.	.	TRBJ1-1	TGTGCCAGCAGTGACCCCGCCGGGGAAAACACTGAAGCTTTCTTT	CASSDPAGENTEAFF